The 27 T cell receptor beta chains presented below share a single source sample, sequenced in a study of glioma-infiltrating T cells. The iRepertoire nested amplicon-rescue multiplex PCR amplified TCR alpha and beta CDR3s from RNA. A single record per CDR3 protein comes from TCRdb applying MiXCR to the multiplex PCR reads. The table shows roughly 350,000 distinct CDR3 sequences, with around 45% occurring only once. The sequenced material came from glioma tissue, nonneoplastic brain tissue, or PBMCs (not recorded which). Source of these receptors: a human donor with low-grade glioma or glioblastoma, undergoing nonglioma brain surgery, or in good health (not recorded which).

The J gene is TRBJ2-7, the V gene TRBV7-3; TRBD2 agrees at 9 bases. Germline CDR1 and CDR2: SGHTA and FQGTGA. The V segment lost 10 bases and the J segment 5 bases; nucleotides outside the gene matches: 24. This CDR3 is built from 18 residues. In DNA, the CDR3 is TGTGCCACTTTTAGCCTAGCGGGAAAGTTTGCCGGTTGGGACGAGCAGTACTTC. It yields the protein CATFSLAGKFAGWDEQYF.

The chain recombines TRBV4-1 with TRBJ1-5, with D uncertain. Germline CDR1 is MGHRA and CDR2 is YSYEKL. Trimming pared 4 bases from V and 2 bases from J, leaving 9 bases between. CDR3 length: 14 amino acids. CDR3 in amino acids: CASSLLEGNQPQHF. The CDR3 DNA is TGCGCCAGCAGCCTGTTGGAGGGCAATCAGCCCCAGCATTTT.

About this clonotype: This could be a read error, since a much larger clone is one nucleotide away. The chain combines TRBV20-1 with TRBJ1-6; the D gene is possibly TRBD1 (5 bases). The CDR3 consists of 14 residues. Germline V gene data show CDR1 as DFQATT and CDR2 as SNEGSKA (reference sequence). CDR3 sequence: CSASRDYYNSTLHF. DNA of the CDR3: TGCAGTGCTAGCAGGGATTACTATAATTCAACCCTCCACTTT.

This clonotype was seen repeatedly, ten times or more. This rearrangement joins TRBV6-1 to TRBJ1-1; D is undetermined. V dropped 7 bases and J dropped 10 bases, with 16 bases sitting between them. The CDR3 consists of 12 residues. Looked up from germline, CDR1 is MNHNS and CDR2 is SASEGT. The CDR3, as DNA: TGTGCCAGCAACTCCCCGTGGGTTTCAGCTTTCTTT. This codes for CASNSPWVSAFF.

The chain joins TRBV27 to TRBJ1-1; TRBD1 agrees at 7 bases. The CDR3 length is 14 residues. The trim removed 6 bases at V and 1 base at J, leaving 5 bases unmatched. CDR1 MNHEY and CDR2 SMNVEV come from the germline V gene (reference sequence). CDR3 region: CASSVTGANTEAFF. The CDR3, as DNA: TGTGCCAGCAGCGTAACAGGGGCGAACACTGAAGCTTTCTTT.

V is TRBV2 and J is TRBJ2-2; D possibly corresponds to TRBD2 (6 bases). Deletions cut 11 bases from V and 1 base from J, with 8 bases between. Germline V gene sequence: CDR1 SNHLY, CDR2 FYNNEI. This CDR3 is built from 12 residues. CDR3 nucleotide sequence: TGTGCCGGGACTGAGAACACCGGGGAGCTGTTTTTT. It is translated as CAGTENTGELFF.

This clonotype was observed a handful of times. The chain employs TRBV20-1 and TRBJ2-7, with D possibly matching TRBD1 (5 bases). The CDR3 is 12 residues long. Per the germline V gene, CDR1 is DFQATT and CDR2 is SNEGSKA (reference sequence). V was shortened by 5 bases and J by 0 bases, with 8 bases between the two germline ends. The CDR3 coding sequence is TGCAGTGCTCAGACAGACTCCTACGAGCAGTACTTC. Its translation is CSAQTDSYEQYF.

This chain joins TRBV20-1 and TRBJ1-1; possible D gene TRBD1, 5 bases. The V end lost 1 base, the J end lost 5 bases, and 11 bases lay between the germline ends. This CDR3 is built from 13 residues. CDR1 is DFQATT and CDR2 is SNEGSKA in the germline V gene (reference sequence). The CDR3 DNA reads TGCAGTGCTAGAGGAGGGGTTCGGACTGAAGCTTTCTTT. Its translation is CSARGGVRTEAFF.

This chain connects TRBV6-1 to TRBJ2-3, with 11 bases matching TRBD2. CDR3 length: 18 residues. V lost 4 bases, J lost 0 bases, and 9 bases stayed unmatched. From germline, CDR1 is MNHNS and CDR2 SASEGT. CDR3 sequence reads: CASSGGGLAVTSTDTQYF. CDR3 bases: TGTGCCAGCAGTGGGGGGGGACTAGCGGTTACTAGCACAGATACGCAGTATTTT.

Remarks on this clonotype: One base away lies a much larger clone, so this may be a sequencing read error. This likely comes from a read error, as the CDR3 has no conserved phenylalanine or tryptophan at its end. The rearrangement joins TRBV6-5 to TRBJ1-3, with D unclear. The CDR3 totals 15 residues. V was trimmed by 0 bases and J by 3 bases, leaving 9 bases between them. Looked up from germline, CDR1 is MNHEY and CDR2 is SVGAGI. The CDR3 region is CASSYSEGFGNTIYS. As DNA, the CDR3 is TGTGCCAGCAGTTACTCGGAAGGGTTTGGAAACACCATATATTCT.

The V gene is TRBV5-1, the J gene TRBJ1-1, with D tentatively TRBD1 (5 bases). Trimming stripped 0 bases from V and 4 bases from J, with 10 bases between. This CDR3 comprises 14 residues. Germline CDR1 reads SGHRS; CDR2 reads YFSETQ. The DNA for the CDR3 is TGCGCCAGCAGCTTGGTGGGGGGGAGCACTGAAGCTTTCTTT. Its translation: CASSLVGGSTEAFF.

This clonotype appeared a few times. The chain has TRBV7-2 and TRBJ1-5, with D hard to call. Germline V gene data show CDR1 as SGHTA and CDR2 as FQGNSA. Trimming cost V 4 bases and J 1 base, with 11 bases left between them. This CDR3 comprises 15 residues. The CDR3 protein is CASSYSSLSNQPQHF. In nucleotides, the CDR3 is TGTGCCAGCAGCTACAGTTCTTTAAGCAATCAGCCCCAGCATTTT.

J is TRBJ1-1 and V is TRBV7-3; TRBD1 might be the D (6 bases). The CDR3 length is 17 residues. From germline, CDR1 is SGHTA and CDR2 FQGTGA. The V end was cut by 3 bases, the J end by 3 bases, with 20 bases between. DNA for the CDR3: TGTGCCAGCAGCTTGACCCCCCGAGGGGAGGGGGACACTGAAGCTTTCTTT. Translation gives CASSLTPRGEGDTEAFF.

The gene calls are TRBV24-1 and TRBJ2-1; 8 nucleotides match TRBD1. Per the germline V gene, CDR1 is KGHDR and CDR2 is SFDVKD. The CDR3 is 17 amino acids. J lost 1 base, V lost 4 bases, and 8 bases had no gene match. For the CDR3, the DNA is TGTGCCACCAGTGACCGAGGACAGGGTCAGTCCTACAATGAGCAGTTCTTC. It specifies CATSDRGQGQSYNEQFF.

Comments on this clonotype: Just one base apart from a much larger clone, this may be a read error. This likely comes from a read error, as the CDR3 has no conserved phenylalanine or tryptophan at its end. This chain uses TRBV6-5 with TRBJ2-7; tentatively, D is TRBD1 (6 bases). CDR3 length equals 12 residues. Trimming removed 6 bases from V and 0 bases from J, with 6 bases in between. Germline CDR1 MNHEY, CDR2 SVGAGI. The CDR3 nucleotides are TGTGCCAGCAGGGACAGCTCCTACGAGCAGTACCTC. Protein product: CASRDSSYEQYL.

About this clonotype: An end of the junction differs from the germline gene, which may be a read error. The chain carries TRBV4-1 and TRBJ2-7; 12 bases fit TRBD1. Germline values: CDR1 MGHRA, CDR2 YSYEKL. The CDR3 runs to 15 residues. In DNA form, the CDR3 reads TGCGCTAGCAGCTTAGGGACAGGGGGCCTCTACGAGCAGTACTTC. Residues: CASSLGTGGLYEQYF.

The chain couples TRBV7-2 to TRBJ2-3, with D possibly matching TRBD1 (5 bases). V was cut by 1 base and J by 4 bases, with 12 bases left in between. CDR1 and CDR2 from the germline V gene are SGHTA and FQGNSA. The CDR3 covers 15 residues. In DNA, the CDR3 is TGTGCCAGCAGCTTAGAGGCAGGGTCGGCAGATACGCAGTATTTT. Amino acids: CASSLEAGSADTQYF.

The V call is TRBV19, the J call TRBJ1-5; D uncertain. From germline, CDR1 is LNHDA and CDR2 SQIVND (reference sequence). The CDR3 consists of 16 residues. V shed 7 bases and J shed 6 bases, with 22 bases lying between them. The CDR3 reads CASTPAVGLGSQPQHF. The CDR3 nucleotides read TGTGCCAGTACCCCGGCCGTTGGATTGGGGAGTCAGCCCCAGCATTTT.

The table lists this clonotype with a few counts. This chain connects TRBV2 to TRBJ1-2; 8 bases agree with TRBD1. With V trimmed by 3 bases and J by 4 bases, 7 bases remained unmatched. Per germline, CDR1 SNHLY and CDR2 FYNNEI. This CDR3 has 15 residues. CDR3 loop: CASSERTGSVYGYTF. In DNA form, the CDR3 reads TGTGCCAGCAGTGAGCGGACAGGGAGCGTCTATGGCTACACCTTC.

This clonotype was seen a handful of times. V gene TRBV24-1 combines with J gene TRBJ1-2, with D unclear. The CDR3 length is 14 residues. Germline lookup yields CDR1 KGHDR and CDR2 SFDVKD. The V end lost 3 bases, the J end lost 6 bases, and 13 bases lay between the germline ends. CDR3 in amino acids: CATSDPTRHDGYTF. In DNA form, the CDR3 reads TGTGCCACCAGTGATCCCACCCGACATGATGGCTACACCTTC.

This clonotype has a count of ten or more. The chain links TRBV20-1 to TRBJ2-7; 7 bases align to TRBD2. After removal of 5 bases from V and 3 bases from J, the junction contained 7 bases not matched to a gene. Per the germline V gene, CDR1 is DFQATT and CDR2 is SNEGSKA (reference sequence). This CDR3 comprises 13 residues. As DNA, the CDR3 is TGCAGTGCTGAATCTAGCGGAGGCTACGAGCAGTACTTC. It yields the protein CSAESSGGYEQYF.

The CDR3 loop is CSARAGDIYGYTF. CDR3 DNA: TGCAGTGCTAGAGCAGGAGACATCTATGGCTACACCTTC. The chain joins TRBV20-1 to TRBJ1-2; the D is unclear. V lost 1 base to trimming and J lost 4 bases, with 10 bases between them. In germline, CDR1 is DFQATT, CDR2 SNEGSKA (reference sequence). The CDR3 spans 13 residues.

V gene TRBV7-9 combines with J gene TRBJ2-1; no definite D call. The CDR3 spans 12 residues. Germline assignment: CDR1 SEHNR and CDR2 FQNEAQ (reference sequence). V gave up 1 base and J gave up 8 bases, with 6 bases separating them. The CDR3 DNA follows: TGTGCCAGCAGCTTAGGACTTGATGAGCAGTTCTTC. This codes for CASSLGLDEQFF. The whole variable domain, remainder taken from reference TRBV7-9 and TRBJ2-1, is DTGVSQNPRHKITKRGQNVTFRCDPISEHNRLYWYRQTLGQGPEFLTYFQNEAQLEKSRLLSDRFSAERPKGSFSTLEIQRTEQGDSAMYLCASSLGLDEQFFGPGTRLTVL.

This clonotype has just a few counts. This chain connects TRBV4-1 to TRBJ2-7; 7 nucleotides match TRBD2. Germline lookup yields CDR1 MGHRA and CDR2 YSYEKL. After removal of 4 bases from V and 0 bases from J, the junction contained 6 bases not matched to a gene. This CDR3 is 15 amino acids long. CDR3 sequence (DNA): TGCGCCAGCAGCCGCCAAGGCGGGGGCTCCTACGAGCAGTACTTC. As protein: CASSRQGGGSYEQYF.

The V gene is TRBV20-1, the J gene TRBJ1-4; 8 positions agree with TRBD1. V trimming: 0 bases; J trimming: 8 bases; junction bases outside the gene matches: 8. The CDR3 loop spans 15 amino acids. CDR1 and CDR2 from the germline V gene are DFQATT and SNEGSKA (reference sequence). The CDR3 nucleotides read TGCAGTGCTAGAGATTGGACAGGGACTATGGAAAAACTGTTTTTT. Protein sequence: CSARDWTGTMEKLFF.

This clonotype was counted between two and nine times. V usage is TRBV7-2 and J usage is TRBJ1-2; 9 nucleotides match TRBD1. Germline trimming cut 5 bases from V and 2 bases from J; bases unmatched to any gene: 6. The germline CDR1 and CDR2 sequences are SGHTA and FQGNSA. This CDR3 has 15 residues. The CDR3 DNA sequence: TGTGCCAGCAGCCGAGACAGGGGGGGGAACTATGGCTACACCTTC. It yields the protein CASSRDRGGNYGYTF.

The V and J genes are TRBV7-6 and TRBJ1-1; D gene ambiguous. Germline CDR1 reads SGHVS; CDR2 reads FNYEAQ. This CDR3 has 14 residues. The V end lost 5 bases, the J end lost 1 base, and 11 bases lay between the germline ends. This CDR3 reads CASSELTPNTEAFF. CDR3 coding DNA: TGTGCCAGCAGCGAGCTTACTCCGAACACTGAAGCTTTCTTT.